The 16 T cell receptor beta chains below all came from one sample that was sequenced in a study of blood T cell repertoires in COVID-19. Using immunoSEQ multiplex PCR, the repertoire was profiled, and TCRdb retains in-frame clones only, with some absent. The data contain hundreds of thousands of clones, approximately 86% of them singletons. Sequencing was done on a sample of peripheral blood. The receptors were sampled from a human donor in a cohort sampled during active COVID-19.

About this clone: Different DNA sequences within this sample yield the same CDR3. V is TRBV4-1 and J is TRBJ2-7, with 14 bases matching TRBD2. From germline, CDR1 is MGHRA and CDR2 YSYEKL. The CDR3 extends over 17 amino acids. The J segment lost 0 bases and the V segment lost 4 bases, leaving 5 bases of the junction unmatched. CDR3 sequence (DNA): TGCGCCAGCAGCCGAGGACTAGCGGGGGGTCTCTCCTACGAGCAGTACTTC. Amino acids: CASSRGLAGGLSYEQYF.

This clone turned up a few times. The CDR3 loop reads CASSGVGRGRANYGYTF. The CDR3 DNA sequence: TGTGCCAGCAGTGGAGTAGGTCGTGGCAGGGCTAACTATGGCTACACCTTC. The chain employs TRBV25-1 and TRBJ1-2, with a weak D call TRBD1 (5 bases). V lost 4 bases to trimming and J lost 0 bases, with 18 bases between them. The CDR3 has 17 amino acids. Germline CDR1 is MGHDK and CDR2 is SYGVNS.

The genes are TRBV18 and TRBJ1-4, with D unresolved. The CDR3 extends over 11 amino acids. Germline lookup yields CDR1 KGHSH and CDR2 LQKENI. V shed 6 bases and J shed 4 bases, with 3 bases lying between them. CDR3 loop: CASSFNEKLFF. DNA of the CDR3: TGTGCCAGCTCCTTTAATGAAAAACTGTTTTTT.

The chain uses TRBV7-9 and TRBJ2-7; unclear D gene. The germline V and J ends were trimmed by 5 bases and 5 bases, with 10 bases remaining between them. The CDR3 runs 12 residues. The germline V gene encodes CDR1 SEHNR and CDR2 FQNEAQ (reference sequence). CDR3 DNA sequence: TGTGCCAGCAGCCCCCATTCGGACGAGCAGTACTTC. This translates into CASSPHSDEQYF.

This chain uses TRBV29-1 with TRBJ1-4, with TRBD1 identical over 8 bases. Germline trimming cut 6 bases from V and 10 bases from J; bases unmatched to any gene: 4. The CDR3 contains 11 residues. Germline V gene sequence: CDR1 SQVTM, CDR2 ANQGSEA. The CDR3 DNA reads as TGCAGCGTCGAAACAGGGGGAAAACTGTTTTTT. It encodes CSVETGGKLFF.

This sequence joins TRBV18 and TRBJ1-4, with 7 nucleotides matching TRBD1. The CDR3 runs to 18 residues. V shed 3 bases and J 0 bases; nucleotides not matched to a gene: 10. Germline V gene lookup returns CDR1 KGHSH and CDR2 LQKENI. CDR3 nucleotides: TGTGCCAGCTCACCGGACAGGCAAAGGATCGCAACTAATGAAAAACTGTTTTTT. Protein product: CASSPDRQRIATNEKLFF.

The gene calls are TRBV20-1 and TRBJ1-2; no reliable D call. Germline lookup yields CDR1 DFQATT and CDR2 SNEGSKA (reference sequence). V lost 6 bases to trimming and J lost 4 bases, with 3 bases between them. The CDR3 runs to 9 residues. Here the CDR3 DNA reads TGCAGTGCCCGCTATGGCTACACCTTC. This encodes CSARYGYTF.

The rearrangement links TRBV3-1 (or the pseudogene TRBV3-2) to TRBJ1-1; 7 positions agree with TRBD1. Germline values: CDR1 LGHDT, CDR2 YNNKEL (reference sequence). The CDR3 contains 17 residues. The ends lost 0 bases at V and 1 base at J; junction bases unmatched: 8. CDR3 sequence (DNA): TGTGCCAGCAGCCAAGATCCACGGACAGGCTCGAACACTGAAGCTTTCTTT. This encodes CASSQDPRTGSNTEAFF.

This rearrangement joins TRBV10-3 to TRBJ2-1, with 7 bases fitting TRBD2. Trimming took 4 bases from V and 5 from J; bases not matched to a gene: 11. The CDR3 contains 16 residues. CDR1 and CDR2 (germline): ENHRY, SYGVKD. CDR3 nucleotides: TGTGCCATCAGTGGTTCTATAGCGGGCCGAAACAATGAGCAGTTCTTC. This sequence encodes CAISGSIAGRNNEQFF.

CDR3: CSVLPGGTNEQFF. DNA for the CDR3: TGCAGCGTTTTACCAGGAGGGACCAATGAGCAGTTCTTC. The chain links TRBV29-1 to TRBJ2-1; a possible D gene is TRBD2 (6 bases). Between the trimmed V and J ends, which lost 5 bases and 6 bases, there was a span of 14 bases. The CDR3 has 13 residues. CDR1 and CDR2 (germline): SQVTM, ANQGSEA.

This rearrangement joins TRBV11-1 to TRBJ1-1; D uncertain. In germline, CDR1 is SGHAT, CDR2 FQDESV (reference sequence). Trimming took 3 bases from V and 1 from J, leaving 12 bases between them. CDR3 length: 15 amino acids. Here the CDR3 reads CASSFEGTRNTEAFF. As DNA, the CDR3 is TGTGCCAGCAGCTTCGAGGGTACGAGGAACACTGAAGCTTTCTTT.

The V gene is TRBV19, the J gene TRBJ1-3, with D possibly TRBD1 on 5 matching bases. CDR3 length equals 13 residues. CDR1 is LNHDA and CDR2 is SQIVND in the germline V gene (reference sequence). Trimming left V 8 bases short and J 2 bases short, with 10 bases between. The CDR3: CASASGAGNTIYF. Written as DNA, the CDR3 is TGTGCCAGTGCCTCGGGGGCTGGAAACACCATATATTTT.

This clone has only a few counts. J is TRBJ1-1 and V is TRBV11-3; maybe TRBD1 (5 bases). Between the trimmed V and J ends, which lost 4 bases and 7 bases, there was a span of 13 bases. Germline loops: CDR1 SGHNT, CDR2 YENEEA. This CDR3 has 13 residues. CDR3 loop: CASSSGGAGEAFF. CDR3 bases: TGTGCCAGCAGCTCAGGTGGGGCAGGTGAAGCTTTCTTT.

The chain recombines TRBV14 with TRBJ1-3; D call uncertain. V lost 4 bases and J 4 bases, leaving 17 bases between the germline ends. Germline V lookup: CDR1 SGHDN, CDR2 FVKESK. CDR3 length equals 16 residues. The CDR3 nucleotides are TGTGCCAGCAGCCTCCTCTTCGGCGGAGCCGGAAACACCATATATTTT. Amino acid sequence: CASSLLFGGAGNTIYF.

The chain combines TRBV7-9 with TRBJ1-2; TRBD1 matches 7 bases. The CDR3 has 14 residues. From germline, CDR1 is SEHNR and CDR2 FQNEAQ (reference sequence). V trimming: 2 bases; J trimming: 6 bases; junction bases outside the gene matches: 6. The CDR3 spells CASSLPTGYNGYTF. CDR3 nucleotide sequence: TGTGCCAGCAGCTTACCGACAGGGTATAATGGCTACACCTTC. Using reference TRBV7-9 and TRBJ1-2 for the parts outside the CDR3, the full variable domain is DTGVSQNPRHKITKRGQNVTFRCDPISEHNRLYWYRQTLGQGPEFLTYFQNEAQLEKSRLLSDRFSAERPKGSFSTLEIQRTEQGDSAMYLCASSLPTGYNGYTFGSGTRLTVV.

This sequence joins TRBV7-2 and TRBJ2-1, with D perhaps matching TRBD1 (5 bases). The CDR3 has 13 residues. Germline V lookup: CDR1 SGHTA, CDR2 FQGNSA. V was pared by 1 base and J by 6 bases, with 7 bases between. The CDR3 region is CASSLGQFNEQFF. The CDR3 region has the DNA TGTGCCAGCAGCTTAGGACAGTTCAATGAGCAGTTCTTC.